This T cell receptor (beta chain) is drawn from a study of shared T cell receptors in the human thymus. The V gene's germline CDR1 is MDHEN and CDR2 SYDVKM. CDR3 size: 19 residues. The J segment lost 0 bases and the V segment lost 0 bases, leaving 11 bases of the junction unmatched. Assay used: immunoSEQ multiplex PCR; TCRdb lists only in-frame clones, some missing. The repertoire holds roughly 710,000 clones, with 80% to 90% as singletons. The same specimen was also included in a second study, on human thymus T cells. As reported in that work: The study used thymus tissue resected during corrective heart surgery.

The rearrangement links TRBV28 to TRBJ2-3; 8 bases map to TRBD1. The material sequenced was thymocytes. The receptor was isolated from a girl under three years old with a congenital heart defect. This CDR3 reads CASSLCQGQDPYSTDTQYF. The CDR3 region has the DNA TGTGCCAGCAGTTTATGCCAGGGACAGGACCCTTATAGCACAGATACGCAGTATTTT.